This T cell receptor (beta chain) was identified during a study of blood T cell repertoires in COVID-19. Turning to the study itself: PBMCs, B-cell-depleted T cells, or T cells were the source of the cDNA or gDNA that made up the material.

Germline CDR1 reads SGHRS; CDR2 reads YFSETQ. V dropped 0 bases and J dropped 7; count of bases not matched to a gene: 7. CDR3 size: 15 residues. Original handling: From reference gene primer amplification, estimates of nucleated cell counts were derived. Generated by immunoSEQ multiplex PCR, the TCRdb table keeps only in-frame clones and is missing some. V and J calls plus clone size are reproduced from that table; the DNA served to infer D and trimming. The table has 400,000 or so clones, approximately 87% seen once; the top ten hold approximately 1.8%. The chain recombines TRBV5-1 with TRBJ1-2; 9 bases align to TRBD1. This TCR was sampled from a man aged 35-49 years in a cohort exposed to, infected with or recovered from COVID-19 (not recorded which). The sequencing sample was made of PBMCs or T cells enriched from blood (not recorded which). The CDR3 protein is CASSLEITGQGGYTF. DNA for the CDR3: TGCGCCAGCAGCTTGGAGATTACGGGACAGGGTGGCTACACCTTC.